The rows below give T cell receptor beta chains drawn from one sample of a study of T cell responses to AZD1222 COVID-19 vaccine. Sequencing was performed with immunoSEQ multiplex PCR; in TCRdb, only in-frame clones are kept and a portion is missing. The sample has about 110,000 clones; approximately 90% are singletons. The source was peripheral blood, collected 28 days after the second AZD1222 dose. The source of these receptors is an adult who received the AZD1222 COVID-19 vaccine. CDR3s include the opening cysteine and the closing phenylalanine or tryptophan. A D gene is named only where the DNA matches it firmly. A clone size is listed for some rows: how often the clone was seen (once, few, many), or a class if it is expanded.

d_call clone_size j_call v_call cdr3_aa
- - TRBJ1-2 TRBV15 CATSRDMTPQGYTF
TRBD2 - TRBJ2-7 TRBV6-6 CASSTGTSGDIYEQYF
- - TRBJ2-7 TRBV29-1 CSVIEKPYEQYF
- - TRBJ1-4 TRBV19 CASSMGTWEKLFF
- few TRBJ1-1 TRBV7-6 CASSPTRPGFDTEAFF
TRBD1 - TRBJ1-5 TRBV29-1 CSVRQGGDQPQHF
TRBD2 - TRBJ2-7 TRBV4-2 CASSEGRSGGAPEQYF
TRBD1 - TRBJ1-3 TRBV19 CASSIDGGTASGNTIYF
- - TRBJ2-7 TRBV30 CAWSRGPYEQYF
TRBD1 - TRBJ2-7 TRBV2 CASREDRVISEQYF
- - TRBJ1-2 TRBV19 CASSIAQAYYGYTF
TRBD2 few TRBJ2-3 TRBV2 CASRELAGSYF
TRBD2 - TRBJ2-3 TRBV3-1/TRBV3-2 CASSRSGTRADTQYF
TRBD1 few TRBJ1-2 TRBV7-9 CASSWTGGNGYTF
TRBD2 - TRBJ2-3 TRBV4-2 CASSQALAGTDTQYF
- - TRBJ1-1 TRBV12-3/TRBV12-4 CASSLGQKAFF
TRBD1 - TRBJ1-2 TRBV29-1 CSVALGTGSYGYTF
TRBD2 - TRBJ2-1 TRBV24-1 CATSVSGGAREQFF
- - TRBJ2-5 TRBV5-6 CASSPNGGELEETQYF
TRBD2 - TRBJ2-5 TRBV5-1 CASGSTSGEETQYF
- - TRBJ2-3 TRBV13 CASSLDNADTQYF
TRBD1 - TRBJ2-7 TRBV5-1 CASSLGTGPYEQYF
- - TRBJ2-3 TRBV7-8 CASSLTDTQYF
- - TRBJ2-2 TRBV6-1 CASSEWPTGELFF
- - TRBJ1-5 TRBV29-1 CSVGEVGQPQHF
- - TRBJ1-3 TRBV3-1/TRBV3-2 CASSQEGGWAGNTIYF
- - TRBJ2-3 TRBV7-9 CASSLDWGTTDTQYF
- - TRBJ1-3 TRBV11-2 CASSPRGGTGGNTIYF
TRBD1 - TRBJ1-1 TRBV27 CASSTGQGEAFF
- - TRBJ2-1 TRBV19 CASSIDDNEQFF
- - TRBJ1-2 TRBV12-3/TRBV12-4 CASSTTGYYGYTF
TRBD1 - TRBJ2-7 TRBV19 CASKTGTADEQYF
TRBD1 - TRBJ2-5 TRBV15 CATSDKEDRGRFMETQYF
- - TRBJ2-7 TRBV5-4 CASSLDLNYEQYF
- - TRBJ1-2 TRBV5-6 CASSSGGSGNRYGYTF
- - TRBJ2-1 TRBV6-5 CASRDTFGEQFF
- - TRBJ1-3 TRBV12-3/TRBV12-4 CASRSIGNTIYF
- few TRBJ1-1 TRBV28 CASSPPEGGLSQAFF
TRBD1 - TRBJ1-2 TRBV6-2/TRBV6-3 CASSRQGLEGYTF
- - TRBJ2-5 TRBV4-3 CASSQREGRGQETQYF
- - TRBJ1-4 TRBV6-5 CASRRRGSDEKLFF
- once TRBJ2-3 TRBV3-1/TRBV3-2 CASSQQGRPDTQYF
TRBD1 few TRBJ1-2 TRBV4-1 CASSQPLDRNYGYTF
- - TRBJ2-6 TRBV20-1 CSASQVTGANVLTF
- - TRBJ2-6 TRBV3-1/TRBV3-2 CASSQEGTLSGANVLTF
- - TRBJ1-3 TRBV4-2 CASSQDRPGDGNTIYF
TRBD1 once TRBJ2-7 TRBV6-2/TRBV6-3 CASSVQGQTYEQYF
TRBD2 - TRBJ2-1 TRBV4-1 CASSQGALAGIGNEQFF
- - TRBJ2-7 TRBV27 CASSLGVLGYEQYF
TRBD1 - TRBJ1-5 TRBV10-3 CAAGGRTGDNQPQHF
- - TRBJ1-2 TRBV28 CASRDLRGNYGYTF
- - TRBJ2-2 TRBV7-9 CASSLSQVNTGELFF
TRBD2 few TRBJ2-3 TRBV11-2 CASSSRRGLAGVADTQYF
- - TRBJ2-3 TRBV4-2 CASSQGTLPGTDTQYF
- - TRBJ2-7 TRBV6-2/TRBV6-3 CASSPDTSYEQYF